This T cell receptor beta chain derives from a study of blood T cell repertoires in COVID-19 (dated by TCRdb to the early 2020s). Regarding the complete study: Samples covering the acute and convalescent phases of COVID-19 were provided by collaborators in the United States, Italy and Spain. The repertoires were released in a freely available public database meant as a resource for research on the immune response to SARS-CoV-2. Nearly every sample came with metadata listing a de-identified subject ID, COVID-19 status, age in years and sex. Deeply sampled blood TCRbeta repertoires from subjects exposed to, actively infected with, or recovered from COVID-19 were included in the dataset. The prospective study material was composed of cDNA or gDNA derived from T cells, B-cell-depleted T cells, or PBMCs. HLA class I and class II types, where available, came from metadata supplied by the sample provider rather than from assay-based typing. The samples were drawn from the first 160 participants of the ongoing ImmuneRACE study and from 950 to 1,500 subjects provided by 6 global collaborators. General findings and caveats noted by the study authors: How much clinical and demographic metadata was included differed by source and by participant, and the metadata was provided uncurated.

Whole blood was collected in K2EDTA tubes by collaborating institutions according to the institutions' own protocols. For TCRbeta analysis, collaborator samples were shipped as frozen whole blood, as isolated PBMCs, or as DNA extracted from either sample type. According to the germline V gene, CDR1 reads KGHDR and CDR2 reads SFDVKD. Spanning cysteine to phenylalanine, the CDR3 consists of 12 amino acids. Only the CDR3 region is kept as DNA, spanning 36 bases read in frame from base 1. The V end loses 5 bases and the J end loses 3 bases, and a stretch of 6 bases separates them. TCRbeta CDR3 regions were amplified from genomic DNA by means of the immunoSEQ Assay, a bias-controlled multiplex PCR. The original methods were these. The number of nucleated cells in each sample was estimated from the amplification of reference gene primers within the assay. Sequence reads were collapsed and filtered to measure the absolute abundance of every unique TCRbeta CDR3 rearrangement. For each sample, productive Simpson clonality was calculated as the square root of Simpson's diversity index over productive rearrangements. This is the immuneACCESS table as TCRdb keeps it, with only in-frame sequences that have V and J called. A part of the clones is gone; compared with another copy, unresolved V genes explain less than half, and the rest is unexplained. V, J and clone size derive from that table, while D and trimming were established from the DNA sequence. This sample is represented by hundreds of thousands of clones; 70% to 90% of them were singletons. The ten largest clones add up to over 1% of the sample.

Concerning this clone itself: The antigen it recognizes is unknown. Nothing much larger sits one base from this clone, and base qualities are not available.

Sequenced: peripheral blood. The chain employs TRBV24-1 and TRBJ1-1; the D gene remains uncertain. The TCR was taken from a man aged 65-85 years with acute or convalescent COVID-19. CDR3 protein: CATSGLYTEAFF. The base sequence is TGTGCCACCAGTGGGCTGTACACTGAAGCTTTCTTT.